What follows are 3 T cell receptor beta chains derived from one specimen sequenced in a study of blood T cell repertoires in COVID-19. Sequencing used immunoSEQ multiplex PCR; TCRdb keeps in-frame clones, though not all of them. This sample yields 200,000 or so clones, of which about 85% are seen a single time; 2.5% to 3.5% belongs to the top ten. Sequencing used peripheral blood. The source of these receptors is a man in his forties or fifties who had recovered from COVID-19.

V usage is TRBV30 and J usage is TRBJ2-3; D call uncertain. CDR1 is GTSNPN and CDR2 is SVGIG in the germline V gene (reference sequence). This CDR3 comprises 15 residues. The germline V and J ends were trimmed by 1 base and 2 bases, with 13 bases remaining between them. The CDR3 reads CAWSGVGRVTDTQYF. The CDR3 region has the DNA TGTGCCTGGAGTGGGGTGGGTCGGGTCACAGATACGCAGTATTTT.

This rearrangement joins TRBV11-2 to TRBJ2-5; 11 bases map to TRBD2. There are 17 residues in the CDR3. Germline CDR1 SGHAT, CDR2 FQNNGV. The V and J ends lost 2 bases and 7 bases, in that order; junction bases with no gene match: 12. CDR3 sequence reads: CASSLQPSGRTMGTQYF. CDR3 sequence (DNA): TGTGCCAGCAGCTTACAGCCTAGCGGGAGGACGATGGGGACCCAGTACTTC. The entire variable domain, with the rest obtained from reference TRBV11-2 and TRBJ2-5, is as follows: EAGVAQSPRYKIIEKRQSVAFWCNPISGHATLYWYQQILGQGPKLLIQFQNNGVVDDSQLPKDRFSAERLKGVDSTLKIQPAKLEDSAVYLCASSLQPSGRTMGTQYFGPGTRLLVL.

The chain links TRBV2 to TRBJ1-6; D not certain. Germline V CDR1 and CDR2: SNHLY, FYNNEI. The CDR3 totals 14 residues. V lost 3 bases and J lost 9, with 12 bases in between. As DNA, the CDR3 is TGTGCCAGCAGTGACAGGCGGGCGGGTTCACCCCTCCACTTT. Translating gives CASSDRRAGSPLHF.